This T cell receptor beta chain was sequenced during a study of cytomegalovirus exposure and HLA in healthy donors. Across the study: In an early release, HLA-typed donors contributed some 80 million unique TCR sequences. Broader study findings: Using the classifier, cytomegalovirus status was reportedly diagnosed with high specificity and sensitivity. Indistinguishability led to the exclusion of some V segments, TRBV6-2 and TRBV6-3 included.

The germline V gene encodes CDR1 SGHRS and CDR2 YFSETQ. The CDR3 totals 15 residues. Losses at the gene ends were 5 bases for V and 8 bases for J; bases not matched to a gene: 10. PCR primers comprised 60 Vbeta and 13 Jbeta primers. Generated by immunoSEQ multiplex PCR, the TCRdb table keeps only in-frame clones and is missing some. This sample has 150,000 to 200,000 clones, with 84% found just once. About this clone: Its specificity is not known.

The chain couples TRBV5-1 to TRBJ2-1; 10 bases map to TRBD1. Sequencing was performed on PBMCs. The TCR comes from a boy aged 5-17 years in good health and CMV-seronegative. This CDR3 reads CASRLWTGGLYEQFF. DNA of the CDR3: TGCGCCAGCAGGCTCTGGACAGGGGGTCTCTATGAGCAGTTCTTC.